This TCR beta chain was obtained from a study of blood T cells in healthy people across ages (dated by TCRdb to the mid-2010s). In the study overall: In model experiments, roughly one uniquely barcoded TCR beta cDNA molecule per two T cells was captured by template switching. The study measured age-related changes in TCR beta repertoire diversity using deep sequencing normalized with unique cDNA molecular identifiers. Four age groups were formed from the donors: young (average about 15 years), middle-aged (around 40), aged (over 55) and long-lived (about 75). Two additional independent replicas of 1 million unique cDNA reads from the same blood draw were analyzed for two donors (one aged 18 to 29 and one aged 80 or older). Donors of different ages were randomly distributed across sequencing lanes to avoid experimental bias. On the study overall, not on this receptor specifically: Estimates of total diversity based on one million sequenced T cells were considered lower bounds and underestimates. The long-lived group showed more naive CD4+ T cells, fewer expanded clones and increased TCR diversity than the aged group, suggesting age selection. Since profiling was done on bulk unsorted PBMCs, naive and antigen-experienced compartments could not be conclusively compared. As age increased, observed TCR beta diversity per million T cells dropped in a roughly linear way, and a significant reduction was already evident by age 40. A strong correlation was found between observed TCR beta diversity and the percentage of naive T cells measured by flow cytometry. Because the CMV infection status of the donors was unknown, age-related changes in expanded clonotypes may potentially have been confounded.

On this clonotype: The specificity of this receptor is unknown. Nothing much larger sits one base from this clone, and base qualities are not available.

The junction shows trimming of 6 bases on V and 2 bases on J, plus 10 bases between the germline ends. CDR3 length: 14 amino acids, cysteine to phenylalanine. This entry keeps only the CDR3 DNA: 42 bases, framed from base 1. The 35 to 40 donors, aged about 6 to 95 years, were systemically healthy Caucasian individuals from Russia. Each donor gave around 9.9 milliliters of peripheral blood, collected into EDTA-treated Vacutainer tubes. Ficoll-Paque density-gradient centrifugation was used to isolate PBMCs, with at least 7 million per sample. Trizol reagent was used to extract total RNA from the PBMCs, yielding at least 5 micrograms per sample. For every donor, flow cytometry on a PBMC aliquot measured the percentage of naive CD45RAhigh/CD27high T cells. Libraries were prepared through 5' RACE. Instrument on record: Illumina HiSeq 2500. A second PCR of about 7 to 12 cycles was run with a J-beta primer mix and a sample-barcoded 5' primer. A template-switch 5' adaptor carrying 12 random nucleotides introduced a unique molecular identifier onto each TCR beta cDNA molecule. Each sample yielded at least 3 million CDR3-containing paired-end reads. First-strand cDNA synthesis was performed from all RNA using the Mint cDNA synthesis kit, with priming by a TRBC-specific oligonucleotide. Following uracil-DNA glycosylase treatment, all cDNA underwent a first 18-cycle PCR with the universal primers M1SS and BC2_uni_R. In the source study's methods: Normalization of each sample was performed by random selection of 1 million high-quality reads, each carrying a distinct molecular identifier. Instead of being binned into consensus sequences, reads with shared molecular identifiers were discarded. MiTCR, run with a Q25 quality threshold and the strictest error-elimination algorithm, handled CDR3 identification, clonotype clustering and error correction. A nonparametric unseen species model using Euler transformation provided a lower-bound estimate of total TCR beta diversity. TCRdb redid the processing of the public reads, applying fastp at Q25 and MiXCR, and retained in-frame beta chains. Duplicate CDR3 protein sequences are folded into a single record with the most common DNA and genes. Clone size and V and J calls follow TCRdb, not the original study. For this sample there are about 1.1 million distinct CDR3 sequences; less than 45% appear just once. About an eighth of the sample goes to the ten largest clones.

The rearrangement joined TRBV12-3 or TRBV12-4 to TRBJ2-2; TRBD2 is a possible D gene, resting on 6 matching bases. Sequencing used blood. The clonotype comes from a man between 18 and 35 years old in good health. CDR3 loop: CASRGLQNTGELFF. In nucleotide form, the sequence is TGTGCCAGCAGGGGACTCCAAAACACCGGGGAGCTGTTTTTT.